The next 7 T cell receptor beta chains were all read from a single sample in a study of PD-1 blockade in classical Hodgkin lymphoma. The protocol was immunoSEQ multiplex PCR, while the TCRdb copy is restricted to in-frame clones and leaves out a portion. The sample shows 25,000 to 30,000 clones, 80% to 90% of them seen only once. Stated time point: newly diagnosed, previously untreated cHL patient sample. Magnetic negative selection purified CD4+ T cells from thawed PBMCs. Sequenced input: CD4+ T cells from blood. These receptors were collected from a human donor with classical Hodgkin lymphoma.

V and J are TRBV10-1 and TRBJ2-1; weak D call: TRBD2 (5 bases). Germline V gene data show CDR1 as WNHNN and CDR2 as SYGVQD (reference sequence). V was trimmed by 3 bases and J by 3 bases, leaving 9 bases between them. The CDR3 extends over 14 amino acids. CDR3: CASSDNGDYNEQFF. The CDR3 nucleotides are TGCGCCAGCAGTGATAACGGGGACTACAATGAGCAGTTCTTC.

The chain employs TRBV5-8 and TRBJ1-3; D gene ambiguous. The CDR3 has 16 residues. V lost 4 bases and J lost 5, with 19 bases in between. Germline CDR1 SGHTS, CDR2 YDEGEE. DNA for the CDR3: TGTGCCAGCAGCCCCCAACCGTCCAGCGGAAGAAACACCATATATTTT. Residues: CASSPQPSSGRNTIYF. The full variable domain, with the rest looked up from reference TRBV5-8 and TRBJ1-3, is EAGVTQSPTHLIKTRGQQATLRCSPISGHTSVYWYQQALGLGLQFLLWYDEGEERNRGNFPPRFSGRQFPNYSSELNVNALELEDSALYLCASSPQPSSGRNTIYFGEGSWLTVV.

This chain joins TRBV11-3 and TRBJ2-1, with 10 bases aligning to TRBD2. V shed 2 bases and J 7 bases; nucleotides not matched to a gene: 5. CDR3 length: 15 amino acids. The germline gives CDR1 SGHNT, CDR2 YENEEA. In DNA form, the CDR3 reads TGTGCCAGCAGCTTATTTAGCGGGAGGAATAATGAGCAGTTCTTC. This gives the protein CASSLFSGRNNEQFF.

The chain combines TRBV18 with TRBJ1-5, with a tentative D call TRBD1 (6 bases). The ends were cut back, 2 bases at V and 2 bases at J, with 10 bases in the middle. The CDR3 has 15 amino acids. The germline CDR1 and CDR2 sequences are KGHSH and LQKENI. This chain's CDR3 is CASSPRQVGNQPQHF. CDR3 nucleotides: TGTGCCAGCTCACCAAGACAGGTAGGCAATCAGCCCCAGCATTTT.

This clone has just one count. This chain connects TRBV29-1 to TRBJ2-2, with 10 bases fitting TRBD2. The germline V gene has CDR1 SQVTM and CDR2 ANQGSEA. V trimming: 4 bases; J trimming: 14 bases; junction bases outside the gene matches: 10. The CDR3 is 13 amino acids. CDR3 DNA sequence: TGCAGCGTTGGAACAGCGGGAGGGGCGGATCTGTTTTTT. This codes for CSVGTAGGADLFF.

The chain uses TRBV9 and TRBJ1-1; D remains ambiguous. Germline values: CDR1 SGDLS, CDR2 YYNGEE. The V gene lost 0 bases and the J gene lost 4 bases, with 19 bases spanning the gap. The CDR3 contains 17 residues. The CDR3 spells CASSVAAVAGEGTEAFF. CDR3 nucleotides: TGTGCCAGCAGCGTAGCCGCCGTGGCAGGAGAAGGCACTGAAGCTTTCTTT.

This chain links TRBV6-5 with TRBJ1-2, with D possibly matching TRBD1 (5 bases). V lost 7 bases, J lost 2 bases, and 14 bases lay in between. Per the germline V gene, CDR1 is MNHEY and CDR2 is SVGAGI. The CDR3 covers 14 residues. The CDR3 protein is CASTTREGNYGYTF. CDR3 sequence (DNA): TGTGCCAGCACCACACGGGAGGGGAACTATGGCTACACCTTC.